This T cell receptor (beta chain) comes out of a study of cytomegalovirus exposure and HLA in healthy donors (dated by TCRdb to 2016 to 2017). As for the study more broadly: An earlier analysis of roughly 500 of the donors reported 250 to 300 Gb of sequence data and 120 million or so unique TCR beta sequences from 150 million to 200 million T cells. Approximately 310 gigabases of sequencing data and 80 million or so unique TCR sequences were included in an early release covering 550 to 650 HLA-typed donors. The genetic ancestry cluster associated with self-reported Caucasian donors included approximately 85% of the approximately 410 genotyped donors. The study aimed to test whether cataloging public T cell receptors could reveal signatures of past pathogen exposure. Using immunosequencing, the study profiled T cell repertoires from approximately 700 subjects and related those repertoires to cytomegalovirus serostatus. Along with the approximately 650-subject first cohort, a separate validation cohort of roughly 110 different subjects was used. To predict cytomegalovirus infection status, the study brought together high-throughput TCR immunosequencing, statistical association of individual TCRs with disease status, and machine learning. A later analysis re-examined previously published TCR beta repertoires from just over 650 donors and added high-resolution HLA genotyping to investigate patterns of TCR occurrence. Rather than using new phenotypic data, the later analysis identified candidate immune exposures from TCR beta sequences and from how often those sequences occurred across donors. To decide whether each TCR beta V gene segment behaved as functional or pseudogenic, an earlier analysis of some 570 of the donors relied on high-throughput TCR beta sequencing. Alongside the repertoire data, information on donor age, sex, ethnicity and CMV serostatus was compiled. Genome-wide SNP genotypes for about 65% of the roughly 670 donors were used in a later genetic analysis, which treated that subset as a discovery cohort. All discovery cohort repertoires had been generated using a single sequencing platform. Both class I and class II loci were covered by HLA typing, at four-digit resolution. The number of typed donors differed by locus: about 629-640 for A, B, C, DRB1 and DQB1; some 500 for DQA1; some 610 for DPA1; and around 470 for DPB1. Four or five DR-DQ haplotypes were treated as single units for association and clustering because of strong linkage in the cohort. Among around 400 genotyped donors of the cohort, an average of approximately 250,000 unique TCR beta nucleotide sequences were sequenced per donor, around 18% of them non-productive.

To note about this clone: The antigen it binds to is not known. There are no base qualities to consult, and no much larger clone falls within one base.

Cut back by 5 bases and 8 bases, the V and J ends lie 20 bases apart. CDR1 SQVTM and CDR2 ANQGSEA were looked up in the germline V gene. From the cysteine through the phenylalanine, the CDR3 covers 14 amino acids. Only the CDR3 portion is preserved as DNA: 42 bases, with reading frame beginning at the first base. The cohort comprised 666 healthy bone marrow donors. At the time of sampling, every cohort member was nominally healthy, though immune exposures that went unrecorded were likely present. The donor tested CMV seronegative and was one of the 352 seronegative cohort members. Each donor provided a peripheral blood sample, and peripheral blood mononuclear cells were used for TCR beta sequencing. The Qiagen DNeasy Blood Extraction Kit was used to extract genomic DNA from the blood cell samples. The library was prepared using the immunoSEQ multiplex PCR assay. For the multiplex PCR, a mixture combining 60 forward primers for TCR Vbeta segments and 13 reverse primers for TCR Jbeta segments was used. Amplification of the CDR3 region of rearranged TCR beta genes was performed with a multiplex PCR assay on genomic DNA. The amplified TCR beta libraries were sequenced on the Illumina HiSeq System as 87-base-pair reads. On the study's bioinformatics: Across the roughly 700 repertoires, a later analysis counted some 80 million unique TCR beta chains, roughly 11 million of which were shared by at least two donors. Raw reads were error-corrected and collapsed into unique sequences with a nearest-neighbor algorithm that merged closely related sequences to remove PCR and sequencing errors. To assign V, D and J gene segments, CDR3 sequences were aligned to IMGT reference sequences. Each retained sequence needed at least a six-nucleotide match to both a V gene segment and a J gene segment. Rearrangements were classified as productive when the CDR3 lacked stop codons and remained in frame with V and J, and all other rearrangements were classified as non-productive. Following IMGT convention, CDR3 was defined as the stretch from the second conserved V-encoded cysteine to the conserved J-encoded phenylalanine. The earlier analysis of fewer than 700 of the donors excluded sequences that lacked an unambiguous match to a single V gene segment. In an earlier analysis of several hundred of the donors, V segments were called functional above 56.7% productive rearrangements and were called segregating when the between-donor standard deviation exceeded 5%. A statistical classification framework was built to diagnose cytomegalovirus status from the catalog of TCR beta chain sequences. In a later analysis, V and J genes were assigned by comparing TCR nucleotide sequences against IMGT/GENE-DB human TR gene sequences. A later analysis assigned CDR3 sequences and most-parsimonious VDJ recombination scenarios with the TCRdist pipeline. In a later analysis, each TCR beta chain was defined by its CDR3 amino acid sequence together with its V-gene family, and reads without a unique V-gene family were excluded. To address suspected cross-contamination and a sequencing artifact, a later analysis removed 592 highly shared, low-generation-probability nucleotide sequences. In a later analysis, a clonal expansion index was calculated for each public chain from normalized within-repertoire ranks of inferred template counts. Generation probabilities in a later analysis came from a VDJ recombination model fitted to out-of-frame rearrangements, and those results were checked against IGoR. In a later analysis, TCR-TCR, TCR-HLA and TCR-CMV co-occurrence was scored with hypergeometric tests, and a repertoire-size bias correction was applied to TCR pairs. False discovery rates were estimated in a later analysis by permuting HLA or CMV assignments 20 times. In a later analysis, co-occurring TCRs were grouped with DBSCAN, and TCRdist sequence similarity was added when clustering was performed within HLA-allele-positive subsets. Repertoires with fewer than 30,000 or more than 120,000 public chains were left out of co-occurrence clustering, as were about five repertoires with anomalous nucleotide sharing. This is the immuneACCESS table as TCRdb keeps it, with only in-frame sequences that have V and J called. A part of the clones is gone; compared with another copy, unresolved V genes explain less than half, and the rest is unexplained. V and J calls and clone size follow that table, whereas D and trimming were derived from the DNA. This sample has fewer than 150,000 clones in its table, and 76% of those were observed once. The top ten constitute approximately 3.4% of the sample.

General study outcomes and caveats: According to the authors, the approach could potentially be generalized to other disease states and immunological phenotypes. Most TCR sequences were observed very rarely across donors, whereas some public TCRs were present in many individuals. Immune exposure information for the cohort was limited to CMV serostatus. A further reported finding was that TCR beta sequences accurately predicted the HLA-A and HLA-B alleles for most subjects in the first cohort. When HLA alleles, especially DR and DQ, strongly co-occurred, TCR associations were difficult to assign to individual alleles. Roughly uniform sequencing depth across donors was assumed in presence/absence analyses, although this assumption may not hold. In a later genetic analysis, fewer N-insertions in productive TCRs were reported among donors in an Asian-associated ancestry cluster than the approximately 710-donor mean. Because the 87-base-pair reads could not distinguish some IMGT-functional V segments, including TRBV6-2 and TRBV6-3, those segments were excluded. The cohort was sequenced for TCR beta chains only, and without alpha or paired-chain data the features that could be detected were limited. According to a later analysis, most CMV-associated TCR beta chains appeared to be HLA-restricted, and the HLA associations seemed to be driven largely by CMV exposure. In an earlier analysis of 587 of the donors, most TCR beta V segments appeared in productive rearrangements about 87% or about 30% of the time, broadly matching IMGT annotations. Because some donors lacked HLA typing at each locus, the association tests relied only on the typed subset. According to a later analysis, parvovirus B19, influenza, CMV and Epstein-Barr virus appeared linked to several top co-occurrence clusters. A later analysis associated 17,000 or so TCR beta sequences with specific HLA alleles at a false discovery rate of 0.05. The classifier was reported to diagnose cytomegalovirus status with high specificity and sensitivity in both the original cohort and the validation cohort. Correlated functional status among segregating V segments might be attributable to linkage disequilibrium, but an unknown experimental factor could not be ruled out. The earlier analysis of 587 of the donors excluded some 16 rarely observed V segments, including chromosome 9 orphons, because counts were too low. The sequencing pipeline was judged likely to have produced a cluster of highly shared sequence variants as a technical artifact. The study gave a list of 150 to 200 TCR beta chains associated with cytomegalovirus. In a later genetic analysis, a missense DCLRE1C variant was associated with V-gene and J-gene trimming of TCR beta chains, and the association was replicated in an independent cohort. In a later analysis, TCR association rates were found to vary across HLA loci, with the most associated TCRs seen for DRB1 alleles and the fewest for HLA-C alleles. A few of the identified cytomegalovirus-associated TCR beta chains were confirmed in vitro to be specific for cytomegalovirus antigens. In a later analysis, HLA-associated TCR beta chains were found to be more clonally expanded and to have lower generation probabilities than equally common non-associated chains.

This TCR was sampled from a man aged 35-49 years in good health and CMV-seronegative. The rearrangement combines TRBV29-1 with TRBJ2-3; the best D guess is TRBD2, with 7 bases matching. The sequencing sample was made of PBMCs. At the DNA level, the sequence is TGCAGCGTTTCCTCCCAAGGCGGGGGCCGTACGCAGTATTTT. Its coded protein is CSVSSQGGGRTQYF.